This T cell receptor beta chain originates from a study of blood T cell repertoires in COVID-19. Overall study: Acute and convalescent COVID-19 specimens originated in the United States, Italy and Spain.

Germline V gene sequence: CDR1 SEHNR, CDR2 FQNEAQ (reference sequence). The CDR3 spans 18 residues. The V segment lost 1 base and the J segment 6 bases; nucleotides outside the gene matches: 16. Per the study methods: Researchers report that nucleated cell counts were estimated from reference gene primer amplification. Method: immunoSEQ multiplex PCR; TCRdb's copy keeps in-frame clones and lacks some. V and J calls and clone size are those listed in that table; D and trimming were worked out from the DNA. Among fewer than 250,000 clones listed, roughly nine tenths were seen once. Sample: peripheral blood. The receptor was isolated from a man aged 25 to 40 with acute or convalescent COVID-19. The rearrangement links TRBV7-9 to TRBJ2-3; 7 bases match TRBD2. The CDR3 nucleotides read TGTGCCAGCAGCTTAGGCATCGATAGCGGGCCCCCTCAGGATACGCAGTATTTT. Its protein is CASSLGIDSGPPQDTQYF.